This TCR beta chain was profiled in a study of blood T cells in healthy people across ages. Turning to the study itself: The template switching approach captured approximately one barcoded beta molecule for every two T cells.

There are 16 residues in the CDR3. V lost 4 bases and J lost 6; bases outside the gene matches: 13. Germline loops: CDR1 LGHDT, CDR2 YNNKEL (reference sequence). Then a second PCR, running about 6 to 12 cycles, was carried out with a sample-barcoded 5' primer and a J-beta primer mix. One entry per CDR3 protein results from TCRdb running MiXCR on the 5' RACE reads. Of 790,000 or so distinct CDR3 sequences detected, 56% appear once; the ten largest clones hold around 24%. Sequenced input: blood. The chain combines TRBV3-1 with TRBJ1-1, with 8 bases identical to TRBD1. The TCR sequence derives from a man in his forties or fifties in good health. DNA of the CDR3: TGTGCCAGCAGCCCTTGGACAGGGTTGGGGGAGTCTGAAGCTTTCTTT. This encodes CASSPWTGLGESEAFF. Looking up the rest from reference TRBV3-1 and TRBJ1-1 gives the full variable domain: DTAVSQTPKYLVTQMGNDKSIKCEQNLGHDTMYWYKQDSKKFLKIMFSYNNKELIINETVPNRFSPKSPDKAHLNLHINSLELGDSAVYFCASSPWTGLGESEAFFGQGTRLTVV.